This T cell receptor beta chain is drawn from a study of identical twins. Findings and limits, study-wide: Within cord blood, abundant beta clonotypes carried fewer insertions, but memory repertoires showed no such trend. Instead of following the same donors, the conclusions were based on cross-sectional statistical analysis.

CDR1 SGHRS and CDR2 YFSETQ come from the germline V gene. The CDR3 spans 14 residues. The V and J ends lost 0 bases and 4 bases respectively, with 10 bases between them. It was template switching that added a universal primer site, and there were unique molecular identifiers on the cDNA. TCRdb used MiXCR to reprocess the 5' RACE reads, holding one entry per CDR3 protein. The table records 450,000 or so distinct CDR3 sequences, 13% to 15% of them present only once. In this sample, this clonotype turned up many times. What it recognizes is unknown. These data are also associated with another study on yellow fever vaccine responses in identical twins. That investigation notes: Vaccine-induced T cell responses in twins were reportedly observed to appear partly convergent, partly personalized.

The receptor's source is a woman between 18 and 29 years old in good health. The sample comprised CD4+ T cells sorted from blood. The chain couples TRBV5-1 to TRBJ1-2, with D perhaps matching TRBD1 (6 bases). The CDR3 DNA is TGCGCCAGCAGCTTGGCACAGGGTGGCTATGGCTACACCTTC. This codes for CASSLAQGGYGYTF. The variable domain in full, completed from reference TRBV5-1 and TRBJ1-2, reads KAGVTQTPRYLIKTRGQQVTLSCSPISGHRSVSWYQQTPGQGLQFLFEYFSETQRNKGNFPGRFSGRQFSNSRSEMNVSTLELGDSALYLCASSLAQGGYGYTFGSGTRLTVV.